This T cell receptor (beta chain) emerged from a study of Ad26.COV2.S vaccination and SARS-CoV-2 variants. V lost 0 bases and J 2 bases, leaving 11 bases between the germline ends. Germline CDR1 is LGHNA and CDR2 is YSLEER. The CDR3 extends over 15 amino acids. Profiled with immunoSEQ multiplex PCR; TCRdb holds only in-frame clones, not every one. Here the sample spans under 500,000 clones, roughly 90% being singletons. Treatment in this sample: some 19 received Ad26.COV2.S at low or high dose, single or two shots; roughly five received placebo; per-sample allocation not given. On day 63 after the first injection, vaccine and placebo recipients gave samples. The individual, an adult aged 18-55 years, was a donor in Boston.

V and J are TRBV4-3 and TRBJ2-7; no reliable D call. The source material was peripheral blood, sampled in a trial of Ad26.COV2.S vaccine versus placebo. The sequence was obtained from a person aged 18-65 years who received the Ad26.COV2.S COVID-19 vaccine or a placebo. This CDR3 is CASSQDEGSPYEQYF. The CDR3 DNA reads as TGCGCCAGCAGCCAAGATGAAGGTTCGCCCTACGAGCAGTACTTC.